The present TCR beta chain was sequenced within a study of T cell responses to AZD1222 COVID-19 vaccine. V gave up 7 bases and J gave up 7 bases; unmatched junction bases: 10. The CDR3 contains 14 residues. From germline, CDR1 is SGHAT and CDR2 FQNNGV. Assay: immunoSEQ multiplex PCR; the TCRdb copy retains only in-frame clones and omits some. The data contain 110,000 to 150,000 clones, approximately 90% of them singletons. In regard to this clone: Its antigen is unknown.

Study findings and constraints: Only after the peak T cell response were repertoires sampled. Seropositive AZD1222 recipients at baseline numbered only five or six.

The clonotype comes from an adult who received the AZD1222 COVID-19 vaccine. The source material was peripheral blood, sampled 28 days after the second AZD1222 dose. The chain joins TRBV11-2 to TRBJ2-7; 10 nucleotides align to TRBD2. CDR3 protein: CASNLAGASGEQYF. For the CDR3, the DNA is TGTGCCAGCAACCTAGCGGGGGCCTCGGGAGAGCAGTACTTC.